This TCR beta chain was observed in a study of vaccination effects on CD4 cells after COVID-19. CDR3 length equals 14 residues. The germline V gene encodes CDR1 MNHEY and CDR2 SVGAGI. J lost 5 bases, V lost 6 bases, and 8 bases had no gene match. Using viral peptide pools, the ViraFEST assay grew out antigen-specific CD4+ T cells prior to sequencing. CD4+ T cell isolation took place after 10 days of culture. Supplemented with approximately 10 IU/ml IL-2 and 10 ug/ml peptides, fewer than 2.5 million PBMC per well were kept in culture. The authors exchanged half the medium for IL-2 medium on days 3 and 7. Of note for this clone: What it binds is unknown.

This table comes from immunoSEQ multiplex PCR, and its TCRdb copy is limited to in-frame clones, with some not included. Of some 20,000 clones in the sample, around two thirds were seen once. The material was CD4+ T cells from PBMCs cultured with HCoV-229E spike peptides, obtained before COVID-19 vaccination. This chain links TRBV6-5 with TRBJ1-2; 8 bases agree with TRBD1. This TCR came from a human donor who received a COVID-19 vaccine. CDR3 DNA: TGTGCCAGCAGGAGGACAGGGTCAAATTATGGCTACACCTTC. Residues: CASRRTGSNYGYTF.